Below are 23 T cell receptor beta chains sequenced from a single sample in a study of early T cells in non-severe SARS-CoV-2 infection. TCRdb processed the 5' RACE reads anew with MiXCR; each CDR3 protein has one entry. Altogether some 51,000 distinct CDR3 sequences are present, more than 13% being singletons, with the ten largest covering about 9.1%. The sequencing used whole blood, collected at baseline. These receptors came from an adult who was a healthcare worker with PCR-confirmed SARS-CoV-2 infection or an uninfected control (not recorded which).

Only a few counts were recorded for this clonotype. The chain employs TRBV29-1 and TRBJ2-3; D is tentatively TRBD1 or TRBD2 (7 bases each). CDR1 is SQVTM and CDR2 is ANQGSEA in the germline V gene. The V end was cut by 3 bases, the J end by 4 bases, with 23 bases between. This CDR3 region has 17 residues. CDR3 region: CSVDGRGGPDSPDTQYF. CDR3 nucleotides: TGCAGCGTTGATGGCAGGGGGGGCCCGGACAGCCCAGATACGCAGTATTTT.

The chain carries TRBV5-1 and TRBJ1-3; tentative D call: TRBD1 (5 bases). The CDR3 has 16 residues. Germline CDR1 SGHRS, CDR2 YFSETQ. V was clipped by 4 bases and J by 0 bases, with 14 bases between them. CDR3 coding DNA: TGCGCCAGCAGCCGCGGGACGGATAGCTCTGGAAACACCATATATTTT. Translation gives CASSRGTDSSGNTIYF.

This clonotype was found a few times. This chain uses TRBV6-2 or TRBV6-3 with TRBJ1-4; D possibly corresponds to TRBD1 (5 bases). The germline V gene encodes CDR1 MNHEY and CDR2 SVGEGT. The CDR3 loop spans 12 amino acids. Trimming cost V 2 bases and J 10 bases, with 8 bases left between them. In DNA form, the CDR3 reads TGTGCCAGCAGTTACGACCAGGGAAAACTGTTTTTT. This sequence encodes CASSYDQGKLFF.

The V call is TRBV12-3 or TRBV12-4, the J call TRBJ1-1, with a tentative D call TRBD1 (6 bases). The CDR3 runs 13 residues. The V end lost 1 base, the J end lost 8 bases, and 11 bases lay between the germline ends. CDR3 residues: CASSLVKRGEAFF. The CDR3 region has the DNA TGTGCCAGCAGTTTAGTAAAAAGGGGGGAAGCTTTCTTT.

At least ten counts were recorded for this clonotype. The chain joins TRBV10-1 to TRBJ2-3; 7 positions agree with TRBD2. After removal of 5 bases from V and 0 bases from J, the junction contained 2 bases not matched to a gene. This CDR3 comprises 14 residues. Per germline, CDR1 WNHNN and CDR2 SYGVQD (reference sequence). In DNA, the CDR3 is TGCGCCAGCAGTTATAGCGGGAGCACAGATACGCAGTATTTT. As protein: CASSYSGSTDTQYF.

At least ten counts were recorded for this clonotype. The rearrangement uses TRBV3-1 and TRBJ2-3; D is possibly TRBD1 (5 bases). This CDR3 comprises 15 residues. Trimming removed 1 base at V and 2 bases at J, with 10 bases between. The germline gives CDR1 LGHDT, CDR2 YNNKEL (reference sequence). CDR3 residues: CASSQVGRFTDTQYF. CDR3 DNA: TGTGCCAGCAGCCAAGTGGGGCGCTTCACAGATACGCAGTATTTT.

This chain uses TRBV6-5 with TRBJ2-1, with TRBD1 matching 10 bases. With 7 bases clipped from V and 7 bases from J, the junction kept 7 bases outside the gene matches. The CDR3 extends over 14 amino acids. In germline, CDR1 is MNHEY, CDR2 SVGAGI. CDR3 DNA sequence: TGTGCCAGCAACGCGGGACAGGGGTGGAATGAGCAGTTCTTC. Translating gives CASNAGQGWNEQFF.

This clonotype appeared a few times. The chain links TRBV3-1 to TRBJ1-6, with no clear D. Per the germline V gene, CDR1 is LGHDT and CDR2 is YNNKEL (reference sequence). V lost 3 bases, J lost 10 bases, and 16 bases lay in between. The CDR3 extends over 15 amino acids. In DNA, the CDR3 is TGTGCCAGCAGCCAGACAACCCAACGGGAATCACCCCTCCACTTT. This codes for CASSQTTQRESPLHF.

This clonotype occurred a few times. The J gene is TRBJ2-1, the V gene TRBV20-1; TRBD1 matches 7 bases. With V trimmed by 3 bases and J by 14 bases, 10 bases remained unmatched. Per the germline V gene, CDR1 is DFQATT and CDR2 is SNEGSKA (reference sequence). The CDR3 consists of 12 residues. CDR3 amino acids: CSASPAGQGEFF. Here the CDR3 DNA reads TGCAGTGCTAGCCCAGCAGGGCAGGGGGAGTTCTTC.

This clonotype was observed a handful of times. This chain links TRBV6-1 with TRBJ2-2; D remains unclear. CDR3 length: 13 amino acids. Per germline, CDR1 MNHNS and CDR2 SASEGT. Trimming removed 1 base from V and 7 bases from J, with 7 bases in between. The CDR3 is CASSEVGRGELFF. The CDR3 DNA follows: TGTGCCAGCAGTGAAGTGGGCCGCGGGGAGCTGTTTTTT.

DNA for the CDR3: TGTGCCAGCAGCTTAAGTGGCCAGGTCCGCATTGAGCAGTTCTTC. It yields the protein CASSLSGQVRIEQFF. The chain carries TRBV7-2 and TRBJ2-1; D unclear. Germline V lookup: CDR1 SGHTA, CDR2 FQGNSA. The ends were cut back, 2 bases at V and 9 bases at J, with 17 bases in the middle. The CDR3 is made up of 15 amino acids.

This clonotype was seen more than once but under ten times. V usage is TRBV21-1 and J usage is TRBJ1-1. TRBV21-1 is listed as a pseudogene. The CDR3 is 15 residues long. CDR3 DNA sequence: TGTGCCAGCAGCAAAACTGCCTTGTCGAGGACTGAAGCTTTCTTT. Its protein product is CASSKTALSRTEAFF.

This clonotype was observed many times. The V and J genes are TRBV6-6 and TRBJ1-5; unclear D gene. V lost 5 bases to trimming and J lost 3 bases, with 11 bases between them. Germline V gene data show CDR1 as MNHNY and CDR2 as SVGAGI (reference sequence). This CDR3 comprises 14 residues. Here the CDR3 reads CASSPDLFNQPQHF. The CDR3 nucleotides are TGTGCCAGCAGTCCTGACCTCTTCAATCAGCCCCAGCATTTT.

V and J are TRBV2 and TRBJ2-3; 7 bases match TRBD1. The CDR3 extends over 14 amino acids. V shed 6 bases, J shed 3 bases, and the junction held 6 bases outside the gene matches. Germline loops: CDR1 SNHLY, CDR2 FYNNEI. The CDR3 DNA reads TGTGCCAGCAGGACCGGGACAGAGACAGATACGCAGTATTTT. Protein sequence: CASRTGTETDTQYF.

The chain carries TRBV2 and TRBJ1-1; 8 bases are a match to TRBD1. V gave up 6 bases and J gave up 12 bases; unmatched junction bases: 12. Germline-derived CDR1 and CDR2 are SNHLY and FYNNEI. This CDR3 has 13 residues. The CDR3 reads CASRLTGEGGSFF. The CDR3, as DNA: TGTGCCAGCAGATTGACAGGGGAAGGCGGATCTTTCTTT.

The chain has TRBV11-2 and TRBJ1-1; no clear D. The CDR3 runs 14 residues. The germline V gene has CDR1 SGHAT and CDR2 FQNNGV. Deletions cut 8 bases from V and 5 bases from J, with 18 bases between. The CDR3 sequence: CASGTSAGSTEAFF. The CDR3 nucleotides read TGTGCCAGCGGAACTAGTGCGGGATCGACTGAAGCTTTCTTT. Together with reference TRBV11-2 and TRBJ1-1, the CDR3 gives the full variable domain: EAGVAQSPRYKIIEKRQSVAFWCNPISGHATLYWYQQILGQGPKLLIQFQNNGVVDDSQLPKDRFSAERLKGVDSTLKIQPAKLEDSAVYLCASGTSAGSTEAFFGQGTRLTVV.

This clonotype was counted at least ten times. The rearrangement joins TRBV10-3 to TRBJ2-1, with TRBD1 identical over 7 bases. The CDR3 loop spans 16 amino acids. Germline-derived CDR1 and CDR2 are ENHRY and SYGVKD. Losses at the gene ends were 4 bases for V and 1 base for J; bases not matched to a gene: 7. The CDR3 loop reads CAISGDSYLSYNEQFF. DNA for the CDR3: TGTGCCATCAGTGGGGACAGCTATCTATCCTACAATGAGCAGTTCTTC.

This clonotype was seen at least ten times. The rearrangement uses TRBV5-1 and TRBJ2-5, with no clear D. The CDR3 loop spans 13 amino acids. Germline V CDR1 and CDR2: SGHRS, YFSETQ. Trimming left V 2 bases short and J 2 bases short, with 7 bases between. The CDR3 region is CASSLTVQETQYF. In DNA form, the CDR3 reads TGCGCCAGCAGCTTAACTGTACAAGAGACCCAGTACTTC.

This clonotype showed up many times. The chain combines TRBV9 with TRBJ2-1; D may be TRBD1 or TRBD2 (5 bases each). Germline-derived CDR1 and CDR2 are SGDLS and YYNGEE. The CDR3 is made up of 16 amino acids. Trimming removed 0 bases from V and 6 bases from J, with 16 bases in between. In DNA, the CDR3 is TGTGCCAGCAGCGTAGCTACGAGGGGCTGGGGCAATGAGCAGTTCTTC. Encoded protein: CASSVATRGWGNEQFF.

The chain carries TRBV29-1 and TRBJ2-7, with D possibly TRBD2 on 7 matching bases. With 4 bases removed from V and 4 bases from J, the gap between germline ends came to 17 bases. CDR3 length: 14 residues. Germline V gene sequence: CDR1 SQVTM, CDR2 ANQGSEA. The CDR3 loop reads CSVVQGGGTYEQYF. Written as DNA, the CDR3 is TGCAGCGTTGTTCAAGGGGGGGGCACTTACGAGCAGTACTTC.

Ten or more counts support this clonotype. The chain has TRBV7-9 and TRBJ2-1; 7 bases are a match to TRBD1. CDR3 size: 15 residues. Germline assignment: CDR1 SEHNR and CDR2 FQNEAQ (reference sequence). Unmatched junction bases numbered 5, after V lost 4 bases and J lost 2 bases. The CDR3 spells CASSSPGQTYNEQFF. CDR3 nucleotides: TGTGCCAGCAGCTCGCCGGGACAGACCTACAATGAGCAGTTCTTC.

The chain joins TRBV28 to TRBJ1-1; TRBD1 might be the D (5 bases). V was pared by 3 bases and J by 5 bases, with 16 bases between. CDR3 length: 15 residues. Germline V lookup: CDR1 MDHEN, CDR2 SYDVKM. DNA for the CDR3: TGTGCCAGCAGTTTGGTGACAGACCTGCAGACTGAAGCTTTCTTT. Translated: CASSLVTDLQTEAFF. Looking up the rest from reference TRBV28 and TRBJ1-1 gives the full variable domain: DVKVTQSSRYLVKRTGEKVFLECVQDMDHENMFWYRQDPGLGLRLIYFSYDVKMKEKGDIPEGYSVSREKKERFSLILESASTNQTSMYLCASSLVTDLQTEAFFGQGTRLTVV.

Relative to its sample, this clonotype is medium-sized (0.01 to 0.1%). The V and J genes are TRBV7-9 and TRBJ2-1; 8 nucleotides agree with TRBD2. CDR3 length: 15 residues. Germline V lookup: CDR1 SEHNR, CDR2 FQNEAQ (reference sequence). Germline trimming cut 11 bases from V and 7 bases from J; bases unmatched to any gene: 16. The DNA for the CDR3 is TGTGCCTCCCTTACGGGAGGGCCATCATTGAATGAGCAGTTCTTC. Its protein is CASLTGGPSLNEQFF. The full variable domain, its missing parts supplied by reference TRBV7-9 and TRBJ2-1, is DTGVSQNPRHKITKRGQNVTFRCDPISEHNRLYWYRQTLGQGPEFLTYFQNEAQLEKSRLLSDRFSAERPKGSFSTLEIQRTEQGDSAMYLCASLTGGPSLNEQFFGPGTRLTVL.